This T cell receptor (beta chain) derives from a study of blood T cell repertoires in COVID-19. Overall study: The United States, Italy and Spain provided the acute and convalescent COVID-19 samples. T cells, B-cell-depleted T cells, or PBMCs provided the cDNA or gDNA that served as material.

The CDR3 sequence is 16 residues long. The ends were cut back, 1 base at V and 4 bases at J, with 11 bases in the middle. In germline, CDR1 is SGHAT, CDR2 FQNNGV. The method was immunoSEQ multiplex PCR; TCRdb's version includes in-frame clones alone and lacks a portion of them. The data show hundreds of thousands of clones, 80% to 90% seen once. Symptom resolution, clearance, or two negative PCRs marked donors in Cohort 3 as recovered. The TCR was taken from a man aged 25-45 years who had recovered from COVID-19. The V call is TRBV11-2, the J call TRBJ2-6, with a tentative D call TRBD2 (6 bases). The sequenced sample consisted of PBMCs or T cells enriched from blood (not recorded which). In DNA form, the CDR3 reads TGTGCCAGCAGCTTAGTCGTGGGAGGAGGGGCCAACGTCCTGACTTTC. Translated, it gives CASSLVVGGGANVLTF.